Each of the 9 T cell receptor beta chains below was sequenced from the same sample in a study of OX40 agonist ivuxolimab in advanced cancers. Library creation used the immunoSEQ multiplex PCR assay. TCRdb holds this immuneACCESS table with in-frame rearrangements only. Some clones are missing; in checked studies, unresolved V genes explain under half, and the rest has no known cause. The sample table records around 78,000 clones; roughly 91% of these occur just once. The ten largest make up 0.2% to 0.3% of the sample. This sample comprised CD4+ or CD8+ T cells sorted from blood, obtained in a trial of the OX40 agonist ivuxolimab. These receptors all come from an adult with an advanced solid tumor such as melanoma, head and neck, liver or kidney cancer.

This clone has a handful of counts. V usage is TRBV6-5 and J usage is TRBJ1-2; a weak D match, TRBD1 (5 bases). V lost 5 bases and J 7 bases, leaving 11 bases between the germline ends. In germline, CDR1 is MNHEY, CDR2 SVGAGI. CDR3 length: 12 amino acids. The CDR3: CASSGTSSGYTF. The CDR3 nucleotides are TGTGCCAGCAGTGGGACTTCGAGTGGCTACACCTTC.

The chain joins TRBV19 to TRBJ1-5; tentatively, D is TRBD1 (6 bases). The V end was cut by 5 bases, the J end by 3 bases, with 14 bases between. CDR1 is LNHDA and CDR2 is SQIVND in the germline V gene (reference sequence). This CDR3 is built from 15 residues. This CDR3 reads CASSQGGGYNQPQHF. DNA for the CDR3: TGTGCCAGTAGTCAAGGGGGGGGATACAATCAGCCCCAGCATTTT.

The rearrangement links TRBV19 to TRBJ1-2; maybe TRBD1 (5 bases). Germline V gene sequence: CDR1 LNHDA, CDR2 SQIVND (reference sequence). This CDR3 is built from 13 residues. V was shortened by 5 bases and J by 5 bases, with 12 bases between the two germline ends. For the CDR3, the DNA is TGTGCCAGTAGTCCCGACAGACTATATGGCTACACCTTC. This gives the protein CASSPDRLYGYTF.

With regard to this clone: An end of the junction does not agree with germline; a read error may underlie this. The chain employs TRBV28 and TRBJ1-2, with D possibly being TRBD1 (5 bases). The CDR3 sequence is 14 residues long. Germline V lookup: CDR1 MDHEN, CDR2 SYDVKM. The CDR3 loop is CASSLNRGPPVVDF. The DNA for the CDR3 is TGTGCCAGCAGTTTGAATAGGGGACCACCGGTCGTCGACTTC.

CDR3 sequence reads: CASSPTGGEETQYF. CDR3 DNA sequence: TGCGCCAGCAGCCCGACAGGGGGTGAAGAGACCCAGTACTTC. J is TRBJ2-5 and V is TRBV5-1, with 9 bases lining up with TRBD1. Germline CDR1 SGHRS, CDR2 YFSETQ. This CDR3 region has 14 residues. Germline trimming cut 4 bases from V and 3 bases from J; bases unmatched to any gene: 4.

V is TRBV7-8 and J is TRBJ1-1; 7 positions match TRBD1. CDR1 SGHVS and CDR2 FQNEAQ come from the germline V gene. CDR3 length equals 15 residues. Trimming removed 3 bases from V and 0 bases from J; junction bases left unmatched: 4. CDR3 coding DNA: TGTGCCAGCAGCTTGAGGGGGCAAATGAACACTGAAGCTTTCTTT. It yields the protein CASSLRGQMNTEAFF.

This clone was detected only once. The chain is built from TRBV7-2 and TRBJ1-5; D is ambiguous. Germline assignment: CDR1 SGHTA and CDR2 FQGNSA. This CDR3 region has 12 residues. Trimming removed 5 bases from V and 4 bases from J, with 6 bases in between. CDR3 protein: CASSVRNQPQHF. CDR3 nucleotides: TGTGCCAGCAGCGTACGGAATCAGCCCCAGCATTTT.

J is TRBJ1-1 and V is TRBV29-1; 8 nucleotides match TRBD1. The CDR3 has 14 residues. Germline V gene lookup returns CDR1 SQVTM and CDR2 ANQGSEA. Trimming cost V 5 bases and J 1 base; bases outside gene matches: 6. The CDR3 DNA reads TGCAGCGTTCTGGGACAGGTAGGGAACACTGAAGCTTTCTTT. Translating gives CSVLGQVGNTEAFF.

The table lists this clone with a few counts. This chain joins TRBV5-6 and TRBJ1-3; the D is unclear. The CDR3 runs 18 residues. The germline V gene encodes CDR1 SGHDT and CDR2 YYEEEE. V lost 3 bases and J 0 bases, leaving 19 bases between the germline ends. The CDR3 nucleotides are TGTGCCAGCAGCTCCCTCCTCGAGGAGGGAGCCTCTGGAAACACCATATATTTT. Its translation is CASSSLLEEGASGNTIYF.